The rows below give T cell receptor beta chains drawn from one sample of a study of cytomegalovirus exposure and HLA in healthy donors. Repertoires were generated with immunoSEQ multiplex PCR, while TCRdb's copy carries only in-frame clones and drops some. The sample holds 150,000 or so clones, over 60% seen once. The sequenced sample was PBMCs. The receptor source for this set is a male donor in good health and CMV-seropositive. CDR3s leave out the opening cysteine and the closing phenylalanine or tryptophan. Each record gives: J gene, V gene, CDR3 protein.

TRBJ1-4 TRBV28 ASSLDREGATNEKLF
TRBJ2-1 TRBV15 ATETAGGFLF
TRBJ1-1 TRBV7-9 ASSAQSGDTEAF
TRBJ2-7 TRBV14 ASSSRWSYEQY
TRBJ2-3 TRBV28 ASRTGQGLAGGSDTQY
TRBJ1-5 TRBV6-5 ASSYSRGNQPQH
TRBJ1-2 TRBV2 ASSEIVGGVYGYT
TRBJ1-4 TRBV25-1 ASSEPIQGPGEKLF
TRBJ2-1 TRBV7-2 ASSTGGSRGNEQF
TRBJ2-7 TRBV2 ASRRTGVEQY
TRBJ1-2 TRBV5-8 ASSWGPSASGYT
TRBJ1-5 TRBV6-1 ASSEYYSNQPQH
TRBJ1-3 TRBV27 ASSPMPPGQGGSGNTIY
TRBJ2-1 TRBV5-1 ASSPMGGAYNEQF